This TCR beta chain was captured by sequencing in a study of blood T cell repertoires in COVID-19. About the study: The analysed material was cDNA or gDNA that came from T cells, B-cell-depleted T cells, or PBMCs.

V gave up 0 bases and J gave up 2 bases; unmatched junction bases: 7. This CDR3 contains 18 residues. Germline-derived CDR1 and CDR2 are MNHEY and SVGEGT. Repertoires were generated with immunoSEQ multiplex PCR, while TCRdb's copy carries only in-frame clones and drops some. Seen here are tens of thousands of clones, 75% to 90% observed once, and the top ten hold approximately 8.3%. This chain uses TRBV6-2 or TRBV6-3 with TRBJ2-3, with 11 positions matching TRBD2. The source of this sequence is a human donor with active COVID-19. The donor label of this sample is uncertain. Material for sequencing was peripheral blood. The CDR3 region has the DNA TGTGCCAGCAGTTACTCGCTTCTTAGCGGGGGGGCCACAGATACGCAGTATTTT. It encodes CASSYSLLSGGATDTQYF.